This entry lists 3 T cell receptor beta chains sequenced from one sample in a study of blood T cell repertoires in COVID-19. This table comes from immunoSEQ multiplex PCR, and its TCRdb copy is limited to in-frame clones, with some not included. Here the sample spans over 100,000 clones, approximately 90% being singletons. The sequenced sample was peripheral blood. The receptors shown here come from a man aged 55 to 69 with COVID-19, enrolled during active disease.

The chain has TRBV29-1 and TRBJ2-7, with D tentatively TRBD1 (6 bases). The ends were cut back, 6 bases at V and 5 bases at J, with 14 bases in the middle. The CDR3 totals 12 residues. Germline loops: CDR1 SQVTM, CDR2 ANQGSEA. This CDR3 reads CSVEQGYDEQYF. The CDR3 nucleotides are TGCAGCGTGGAACAGGGTTATGACGAGCAGTACTTC.

This chain joins TRBV7-9 and TRBJ1-1, with D perhaps matching TRBD1 (5 bases). The V gene lost 2 bases and the J gene lost 5 bases, with 12 bases spanning the gap. From germline, CDR1 is SEHNR and CDR2 FQNEAQ (reference sequence). The CDR3 covers 14 residues. The DNA for the CDR3 is TGTGCCAGCAGCTTATTAGGGGTTGGGACTGAAGCTTTCTTT. This sequence encodes CASSLLGVGTEAFF.

The gene calls are TRBV11-2 and TRBJ1-1; 8 positions agree with TRBD1. The V gene's germline CDR1 is SGHAT and CDR2 FQNNGV. V gave up 6 bases and J gave up 1 base; unmatched junction bases: 7. The CDR3 is 15 residues long. The CDR3: CASRRQGAKNTEAFF. CDR3 coding DNA: TGTGCCAGCAGACGTCAGGGGGCGAAGAACACTGAAGCTTTCTTT.